The 24 T cell receptor beta chains reported below all come from one sample, sequenced in a study of blood T cell repertoires in COVID-19 (dated by TCRdb to 2018 to 2020). Receptors were amplified or captured by the immunoSEQ multiplex PCR assay. Drawn from immuneACCESS, this table holds only the in-frame rearrangements with V and J called that TCRdb kept. Clones are partly lost; checked studies trace under half to an unresolved V gene and leave the rest unexplained. This sample holds 57,000 or so clones; roughly three quarters were observed only once. The ten largest clones represent around 20% of the sample. Sequencing input: peripheral blood. These receptors came from a man aged 45 to 65 with active or convalescent COVID-19.

The J gene is TRBJ1-5, the V gene TRBV6-5, with 8 bases that match TRBD1. CDR3 length equals 14 residues. The junction had 7 bases not matched to a gene; V was cut back by 11 bases and J by 1 base. CDR1 MNHEY and CDR2 SVGAGI come from the germline V gene. CDR3 bases: TGTGCCGCTTGGACAGGGCGAAGCAATCAGCCCCAGCATTTT. This sequence encodes CAAWTGRSNQPQHF.

The chain employs TRBV5-1 and TRBJ1-5; D is uncertain. Germline CDR1 is SGHRS and CDR2 is YFSETQ. The CDR3 is 15 amino acids. The V end was cut by 4 bases, the J end by 0 bases, with 11 bases between. CDR3 coding DNA: TGCGCCAGCAGCCCTGACGGGAATAGCAATCAGCCCCAGCATTTT. Its protein is CASSPDGNSNQPQHF.

The J gene is TRBJ2-1, the V gene TRBV18; D is possibly TRBD1 (8 bases). The CDR3 is 16 residues long. Per the germline V gene, CDR1 is KGHSH and CDR2 is LQKENI. V lost 3 bases and J 1 base, leaving 13 bases between the germline ends. CDR3 sequence reads: CASSPLQGGSYNEQFF. The CDR3 bases are TGTGCCAGCTCACCCCTACAGGGGGGGTCCTACAATGAGCAGTTCTTC.

The chain employs TRBV28 and TRBJ1-5; the match to TRBD1 covers 8 bases. The CDR3 spans 14 residues. Germline V gene sequence: CDR1 MDHEN, CDR2 SYDVKM. V shed 7 bases and J 7 bases; nucleotides not matched to a gene: 9. The CDR3 reads CASTPGQGRQPQHF. The CDR3 DNA reads TGTGCCAGCACCCCAGGACAGGGCCGACAGCCCCAGCATTTT.

In this sample, this clone turned up a few times. The chain uses TRBV12-3 or TRBV12-4 and TRBJ1-5, with D unresolved. The CDR3 contains 12 residues. The germline V and J ends were trimmed by 6 bases and 9 bases, with 12 bases remaining between them. CDR3 sequence reads: CASSSGSRPQHF. DNA for the CDR3: TGTGCCAGCAGCTCGGGGTCGCGGCCCCAGCATTTT.

This chain connects TRBV7-9 to TRBJ2-5; D gene unclear. This CDR3 is 13 amino acids long. Germline V lookup: CDR1 SEHNR, CDR2 FQNEAQ (reference sequence). The V gene lost 1 base and the J gene lost 5 bases, with 8 bases spanning the gap. The CDR3 here is CASSLVARETQYF. The CDR3, as DNA: TGTGCCAGCAGCTTAGTAGCACGGGAGACCCAGTACTTC. Together with reference TRBV7-9 and TRBJ2-5, the CDR3 gives the full variable domain: DTGVSQNPRHKITKRGQNVTFRCDPISEHNRLYWYRQTLGQGPEFLTYFQNEAQLEKSRLLSDRFSAERPKGSFSTLEIQRTEQGDSAMYLCASSLVARETQYFGPGTRLLVL.

This clone was found once. The CDR3 spells CASSMWTGYGNTIYF. CDR3 DNA sequence: TGTGCCAGTAGTATGTGGACAGGGTATGGAAACACCATATATTTT. This rearrangement joins TRBV19 to TRBJ1-3; 8 positions agree with TRBD1. This CDR3 is built from 15 residues. Germline loops: CDR1 LNHDA, CDR2 SQIVND (reference sequence). V was clipped by 3 bases and J by 3 bases; unmatched bases: 4.

The rearrangement links TRBV30 to TRBJ2-6; D gene ambiguous. The germline gives CDR1 GTSNPN, CDR2 SVGIG (reference sequence). CDR3 length: 13 residues. The V end lost 4 bases, the J end lost 1 base, and 5 bases lay between the germline ends. The CDR3 DNA reads TGTGCCTGGAAGCCTTCTGGGGCCAACGTCCTGACTTTC. Translated, it gives CAWKPSGANVLTF.

This clone was found a few times. V is TRBV5-1 and J is TRBJ1-1; tentative D call: TRBD1 (6 bases). CDR1 and CDR2 from the germline V gene are SGHRS and YFSETQ. The V end was cut by 4 bases, the J end by 4 bases, with 14 bases between. This CDR3 has 14 amino acids. CDR3 residues: CASSPPGGRTEAFF. The CDR3 DNA reads as TGCGCCAGCAGCCCCCCGGGGGGGCGCACTGAAGCTTTCTTT.

In DNA, the CDR3 is TGCGCCAGCAGCCAAACAGCGACAGCGGGACAGGGATATCAGCCCCAGCATTTT. Protein: CASSQTATAGQGYQPQHF. The gene calls are TRBV4-1 and TRBJ1-5; 9 bases align to TRBD1. The junction had 13 bases not matched to a gene; V was cut back by 2 bases and J by 5 bases. In germline, CDR1 is MGHRA, CDR2 YSYEKL. This CDR3 spans 18 amino acids.

The CDR3 sequence: CASSPGGETNEKLFF. The CDR3 DNA follows: TGTGCCAGCAGCCCGGGAGGGGAAACTAATGAAAAACTGTTTTTT. J is TRBJ1-4 and V is TRBV7-2, with D possibly being TRBD1 (5 bases). Germline-derived CDR1 and CDR2 are SGHTA and FQGNSA. Trimming shortened V by 5 bases and J by 1 base, and 11 bases separated the two germline ends. CDR3 length: 15 amino acids.

The V gene is TRBV6-5, the J gene TRBJ1-3; 9 bases agree with TRBD1. CDR3 length equals 15 residues. The junction had 7 bases not matched to a gene; V was cut back by 6 bases and J by 4 bases. Germline-derived CDR1 and CDR2 are MNHEY and SVGAGI. The CDR3 DNA reads as TGTGCCAGCAGCCGGACAGGGGCCCGAGGAAACACCATATATTTT. This translates into CASSRTGARGNTIYF.

The rearrangement joins TRBV7-2 to TRBJ2-2, with 8 bases lining up with TRBD2. V trimming: 8 bases; J trimming: 3 bases; junction bases outside the gene matches: 11. The CDR3 has 16 amino acids. CDR1 and CDR2 from the germline V gene are SGHTA and FQGNSA. Here the CDR3 reads CASRSRGGRDTGELFF. The CDR3 bases are TGTGCCAGCCGATCCCGCGGGGGGAGAGACACCGGGGAGCTGTTTTTT.

This chain joins TRBV30 and TRBJ2-1; no reliable D call. The germline gives CDR1 GTSNPN, CDR2 SVGIG (reference sequence). This CDR3 has 16 amino acids. Trimming left V 2 bases short and J 0 bases short, with 14 bases between. The CDR3 sequence: CAWSSMRKSSYNEQFF. The CDR3 DNA reads TGTGCCTGGAGTAGTATGCGGAAAAGCTCCTACAATGAGCAGTTCTTC. Looking up the rest from reference TRBV30 and TRBJ2-1 gives the full variable domain: SQTIHQWPATLVQPVGSPLSLECTVEGTSNPNLYWYRQAAGRGLQLLFYSVGIGQISSEVPQNLSASRPQDRQFILSSKKLLLSDSGFYLCAWSSMRKSSYNEQFFGPGTRLTVL.

The chain carries TRBV7-2 and TRBJ1-2; 9 positions match TRBD1. V trimming: 0 bases; J trimming: 8 bases; junction bases outside the gene matches: 1. The CDR3 totals 13 residues. Germline values: CDR1 SGHTA, CDR2 FQGNSA. The DNA for the CDR3 is TGTGCCAGCAGCTTAGCGACAGGGGGAGGCTACACCTTC. The encoded protein is CASSLATGGGYTF.

The V call is TRBV3-1 (or the pseudogene TRBV3-2), the J call TRBJ1-1, with TRBD1 matching over 8 bases. With 2 bases clipped from V and 5 bases from J, the junction kept 1 base outside the gene matches. The CDR3 loop spans 13 amino acids. Germline-derived CDR1 and CDR2 are LGHDT and YNNKEL (reference sequence). Here the CDR3 reads CASSQQGATEAFF. DNA of the CDR3: TGTGCCAGCAGCCAACAGGGGGCTACTGAAGCTTTCTTT.

This chain uses TRBV29-1 with TRBJ2-3; possible D gene TRBD1, 5 bases. The CDR3 has 12 amino acids. CDR1 is SQVTM, CDR2 ANQGSEA, per germline. With 7 bases removed from V and 1 base from J, the gap between germline ends came to 9 bases. The CDR3 DNA reads TGCAGCGGCAAGACAGGCACAGATACGCAGTATTTT. It encodes CSGKTGTDTQYF.

The chain links TRBV12-3 or TRBV12-4 to TRBJ2-3, with D maybe TRBD1 (5 bases). V was cut by 5 bases and J by 2 bases, with 5 bases left in between. The CDR3 extends over 12 amino acids. The CDR3 sequence: CASSGATDTQYF. CDR3 DNA: TGTGCCAGCAGTGGGGCCACAGATACGCAGTATTTT.

This rearrangement joins TRBV6-5 to TRBJ2-3; the match to TRBD2 covers 12 bases. V dropped 2 bases and J dropped 4; count of bases not matched to a gene: 4. Germline CDR1 and CDR2: MNHEY and SVGAGI. The CDR3 loop spans 16 amino acids. CDR3 amino acids: CASSYRTSGGSDTQYF. The CDR3 coding sequence is TGTGCCAGCAGTTACCGAACTAGCGGGGGGTCAGATACGCAGTATTTT.

The chain is built from TRBV12-3 or TRBV12-4 and TRBJ2-5; 8 bases fit TRBD1. This CDR3 contains 13 residues. With 6 bases clipped from V and 9 bases from J, the junction kept 9 bases outside the gene matches. The CDR3 region has the DNA TGTGCCAGCAGACGAGGACAGGGAGGTCCCCAGTACTTC. Its translation is CASRRGQGGPQYF.

The chain has TRBV5-8 and TRBJ2-2; TRBD2 might be the D (6 bases). V dropped 1 base and J dropped 7 bases, with 17 bases sitting between them. Germline V gene lookup returns CDR1 SGHTS and CDR2 YDEGEE. The CDR3 extends over 16 amino acids. The CDR3 spells CASSLPRDFSGGELFF. CDR3 DNA: TGTGCCAGCAGCTTGCCACGGGACTTCTCTGGCGGGGAGCTGTTTTTT.

The rearrangement joins TRBV5-1 to TRBJ2-1, with TRBD2 matching over 8 bases. After removal of 3 bases from V and 6 bases from J, the junction contained 11 bases not matched to a gene. The CDR3 consists of 16 residues. Germline-derived CDR1 and CDR2 are SGHRS and YFSETQ. The DNA for the CDR3 is TGCGCCAGCAGCTCCATAGCGGGACTGGTAGCCAATGAGCAGTTCTTC. It codes for CASSSIAGLVANEQFF.

This chain connects TRBV10-3 to TRBJ2-1, with 9 bases aligning to TRBD2. The CDR3 covers 16 residues. The junction had 7 bases not matched to a gene; V was cut back by 0 bases and J by 7 bases. Germline CDR1 and CDR2: ENHRY and SYGVKD. The CDR3 DNA reads as TGTGCCATCAGTGAGTCAGGAAGCGGGAGGTATAATGAGCAGTTCTTC. Translation: CAISESGSGRYNEQFF.

This chain joins TRBV6-7 and TRBJ1-1; D is uncertain. TRBV6-7 is an ORF; its function is uncertain. CDR3 size: 13 residues. V was pared by 0 bases and J by 7 bases, with 9 bases between. CDR3 in DNA: TGTGCCAGCAGTTACTCTCGGTCCATTGAAGCTTTCTTT. It translates to CASSYSRSIEAFF.